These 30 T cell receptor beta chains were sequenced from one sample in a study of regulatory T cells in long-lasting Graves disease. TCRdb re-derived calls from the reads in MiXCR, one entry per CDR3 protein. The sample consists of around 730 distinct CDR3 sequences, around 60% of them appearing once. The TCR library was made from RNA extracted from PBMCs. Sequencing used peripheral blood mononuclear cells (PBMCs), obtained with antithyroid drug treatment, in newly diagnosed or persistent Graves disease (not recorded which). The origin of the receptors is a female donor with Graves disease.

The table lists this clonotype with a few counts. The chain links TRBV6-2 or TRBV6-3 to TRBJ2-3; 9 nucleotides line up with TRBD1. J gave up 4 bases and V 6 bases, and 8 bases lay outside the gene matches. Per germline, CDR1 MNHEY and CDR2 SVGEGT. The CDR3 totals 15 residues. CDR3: CASSPGTGTPDTQYF. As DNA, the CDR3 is TGTGCCAGCAGCCCCGGGACAGGGACTCCAGATACGCAGTATTTT.

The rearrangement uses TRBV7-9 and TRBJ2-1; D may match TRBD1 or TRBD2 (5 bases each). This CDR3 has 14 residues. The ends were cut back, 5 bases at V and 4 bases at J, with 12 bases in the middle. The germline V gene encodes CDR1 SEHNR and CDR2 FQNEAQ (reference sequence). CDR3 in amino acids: CASSVRDLYNEQFF. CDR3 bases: TGTGCCAGCAGCGTCCGGGACCTATACAATGAGCAGTTCTTC.

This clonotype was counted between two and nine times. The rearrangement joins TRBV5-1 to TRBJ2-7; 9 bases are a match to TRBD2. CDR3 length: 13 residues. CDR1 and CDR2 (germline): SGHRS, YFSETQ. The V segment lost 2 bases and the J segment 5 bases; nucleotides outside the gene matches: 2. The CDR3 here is CASSLGTSNEQYF. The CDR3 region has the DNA TGCGCCAGCAGCTTAGGGACTAGCAACGAGCAGTACTTC. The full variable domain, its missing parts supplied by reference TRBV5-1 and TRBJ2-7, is KAGVTQTPRYLIKTRGQQVTLSCSPISGHRSVSWYQQTPGQGLQFLFEYFSETQRNKGNFPGRFSGRQFSNSRSEMNVSTLELGDSALYLCASSLGTSNEQYFGPGTRLTVT.

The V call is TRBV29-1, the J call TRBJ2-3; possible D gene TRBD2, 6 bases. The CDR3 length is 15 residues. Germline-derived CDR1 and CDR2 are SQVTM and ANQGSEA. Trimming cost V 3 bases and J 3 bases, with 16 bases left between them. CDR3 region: CSVEEGSSWTDTQYF. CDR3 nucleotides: TGCAGCGTTGAGGAGGGTAGCAGTTGGACAGATACGCAGTATTTT.

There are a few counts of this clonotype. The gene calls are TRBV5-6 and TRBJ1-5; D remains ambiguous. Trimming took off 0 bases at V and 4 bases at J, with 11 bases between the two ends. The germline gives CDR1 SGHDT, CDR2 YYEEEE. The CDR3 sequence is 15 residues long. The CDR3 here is CASSLGPSGNQPQHF. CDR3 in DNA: TGTGCCAGCAGCTTGGGACCCAGCGGGAATCAGCCCCAGCATTTT.

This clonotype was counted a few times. The CDR3: CASSRGTTNYGYTF. The CDR3 nucleotides read TGTGCCAGTAGTAGAGGGACTACTAACTATGGCTACACCTTC. V and J are TRBV19 and TRBJ1-2; D is perhaps TRBD1 (5 bases). Trimming shortened V by 4 bases and J by 0 bases, and 9 bases separated the two germline ends. The CDR3 covers 14 residues. Germline V gives CDR1 LNHDA, CDR2 SQIVND (reference sequence). Complete variable domain (other parts from reference TRBV19 and TRBJ1-2): DGGITQSPKYLFRKEGQNVTLSCEQNLNHDAMYWYRQDPGQGLRLIYYSQIVNDFQKGDIAEGYSVSREKKESFPLTVTSAQKNPTAFYLCASSRGTTNYGYTFGSGTRLTVV.

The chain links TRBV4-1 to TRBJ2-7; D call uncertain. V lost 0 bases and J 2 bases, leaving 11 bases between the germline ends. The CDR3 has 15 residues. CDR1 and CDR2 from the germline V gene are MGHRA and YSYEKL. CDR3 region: CASSQEPTWTYEQYF. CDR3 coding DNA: TGCGCCAGCAGCCAAGAACCTACGTGGACCTACGAGCAGTACTTC.

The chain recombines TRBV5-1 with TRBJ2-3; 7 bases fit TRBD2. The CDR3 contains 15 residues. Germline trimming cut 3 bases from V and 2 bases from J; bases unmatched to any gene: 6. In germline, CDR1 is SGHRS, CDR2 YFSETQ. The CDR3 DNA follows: TGCGCCAGCAGCTCTGGAGGGAGGGCCACAGATACGCAGTATTTT. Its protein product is CASSSGGRATDTQYF. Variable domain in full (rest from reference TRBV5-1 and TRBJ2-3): KAGVTQTPRYLIKTRGQQVTLSCSPISGHRSVSWYQQTPGQGLQFLFEYFSETQRNKGNFPGRFSGRQFSNSRSEMNVSTLELGDSALYLCASSSGGRATDTQYFGPGTRLTVL.

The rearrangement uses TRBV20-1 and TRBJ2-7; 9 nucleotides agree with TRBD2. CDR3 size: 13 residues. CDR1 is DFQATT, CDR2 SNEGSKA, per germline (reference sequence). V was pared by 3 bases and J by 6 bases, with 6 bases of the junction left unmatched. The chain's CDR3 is CSARGLAVGEQYF. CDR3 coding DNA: TGCAGTGCTAGGGGACTAGCCGTTGGCGAGCAGTACTTC.

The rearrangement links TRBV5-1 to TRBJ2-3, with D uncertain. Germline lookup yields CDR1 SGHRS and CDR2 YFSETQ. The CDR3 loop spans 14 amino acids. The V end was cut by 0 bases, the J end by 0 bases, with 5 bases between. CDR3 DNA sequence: TGCGCCAGCAGCTTGGAGCGTAGCACAGATACGCAGTATTTT. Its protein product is CASSLERSTDTQYF.

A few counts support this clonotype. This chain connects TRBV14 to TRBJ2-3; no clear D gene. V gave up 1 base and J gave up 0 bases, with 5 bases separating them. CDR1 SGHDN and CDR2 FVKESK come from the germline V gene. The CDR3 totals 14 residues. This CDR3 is CASSQVGSTDTQYF. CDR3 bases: TGTGCCAGCAGCCAAGTGGGAAGCACAGATACGCAGTATTTT.

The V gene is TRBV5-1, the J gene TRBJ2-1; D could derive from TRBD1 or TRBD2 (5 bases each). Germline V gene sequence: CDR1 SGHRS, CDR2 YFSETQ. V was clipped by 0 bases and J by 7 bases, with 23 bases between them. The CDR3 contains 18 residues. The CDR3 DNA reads TGCGCCAGCAGCTTGGCTCCTATACCAGGGATAGAGGGGAATGAGCAGTTCTTC. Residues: CASSLAPIPGIEGNEQFF. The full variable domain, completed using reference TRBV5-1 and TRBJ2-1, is KAGVTQTPRYLIKTRGQQVTLSCSPISGHRSVSWYQQTPGQGLQFLFEYFSETQRNKGNFPGRFSGRQFSNSRSEMNVSTLELGDSALYLCASSLAPIPGIEGNEQFFGPGTRLTVL.

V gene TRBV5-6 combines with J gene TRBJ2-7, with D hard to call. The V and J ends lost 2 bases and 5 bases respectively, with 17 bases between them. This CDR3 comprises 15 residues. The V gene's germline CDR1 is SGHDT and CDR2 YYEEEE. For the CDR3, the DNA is TGTGCCAGCAGCTTCCGGGCCCCAGGCGCAAACGAGCAGTACTTC. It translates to CASSFRAPGANEQYF.

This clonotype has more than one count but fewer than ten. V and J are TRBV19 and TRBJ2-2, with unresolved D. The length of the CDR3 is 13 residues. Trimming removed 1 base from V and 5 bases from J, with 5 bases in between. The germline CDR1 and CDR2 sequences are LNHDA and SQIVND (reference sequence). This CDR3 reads CASSIGLTGELFF. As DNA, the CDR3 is TGTGCCAGTAGTATAGGTCTTACCGGGGAGCTGTTTTTT.

CDR3 DNA sequence: TGTGCCAGCAGTCCAGCGGGAGAATCCTACAATGAGCAGTTCTTC. It specifies CASSPAGESYNEQFF. The rearrangement joins TRBV6-2 or TRBV6-3 to TRBJ2-1; 8 positions match TRBD2. V lost 5 bases, J lost 1 base, and 4 bases stayed unmatched. Germline assignment: CDR1 MNHEY and CDR2 SVGEGT. This CDR3 contains 15 residues.

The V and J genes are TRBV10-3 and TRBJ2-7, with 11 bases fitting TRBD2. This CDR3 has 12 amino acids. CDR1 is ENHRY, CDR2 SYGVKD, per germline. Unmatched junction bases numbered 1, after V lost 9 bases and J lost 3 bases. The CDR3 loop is CAIGLAGYEQYF. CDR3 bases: TGTGCCATTGGACTAGCGGGCTACGAGCAGTACTTC.

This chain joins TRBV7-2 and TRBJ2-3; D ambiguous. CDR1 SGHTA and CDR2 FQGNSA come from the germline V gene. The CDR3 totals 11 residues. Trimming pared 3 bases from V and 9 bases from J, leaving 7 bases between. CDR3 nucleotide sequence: TGTGCCAGCAGCTTGAGCGAGACGCAGTATTTT. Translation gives CASSLSETQYF.

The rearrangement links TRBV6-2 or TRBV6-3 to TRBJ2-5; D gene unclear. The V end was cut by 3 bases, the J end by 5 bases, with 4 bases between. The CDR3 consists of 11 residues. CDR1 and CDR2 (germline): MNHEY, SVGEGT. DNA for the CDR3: TGTGCCAGCAGTTATTTGGAGACCCAGTACTTC. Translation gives CASSYLETQYF.

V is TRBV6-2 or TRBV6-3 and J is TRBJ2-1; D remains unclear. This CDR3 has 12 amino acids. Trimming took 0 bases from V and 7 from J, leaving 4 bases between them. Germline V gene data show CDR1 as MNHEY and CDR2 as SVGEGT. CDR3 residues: CASSYSMNEQFF. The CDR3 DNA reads TGTGCCAGCAGTTACTCCATGAATGAGCAGTTCTTC.

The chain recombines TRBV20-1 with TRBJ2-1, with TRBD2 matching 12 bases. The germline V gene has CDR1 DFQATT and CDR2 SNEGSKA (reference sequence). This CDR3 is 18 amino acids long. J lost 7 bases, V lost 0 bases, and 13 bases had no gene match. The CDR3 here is CSARDARKLAGGNNEQFF. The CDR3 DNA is TGCAGTGCTAGAGATGCCCGAAAACTAGCGGGGGGCAATAATGAGCAGTTCTTC.

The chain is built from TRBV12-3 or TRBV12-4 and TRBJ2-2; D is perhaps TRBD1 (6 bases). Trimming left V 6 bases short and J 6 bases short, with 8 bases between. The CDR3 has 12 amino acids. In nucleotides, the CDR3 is TGTGCCAGCAGAACAGGGTCCGGGGAGCTGTTTTTT. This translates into CASRTGSGELFF.

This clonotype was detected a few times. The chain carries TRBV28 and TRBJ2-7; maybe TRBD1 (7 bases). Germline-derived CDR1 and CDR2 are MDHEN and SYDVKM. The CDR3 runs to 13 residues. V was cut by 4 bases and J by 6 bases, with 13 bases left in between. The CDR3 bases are TGTGCCAGCAGTTGGCAGGGGGGACGCGAGCAGTACTTC. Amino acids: CASSWQGGREQYF.

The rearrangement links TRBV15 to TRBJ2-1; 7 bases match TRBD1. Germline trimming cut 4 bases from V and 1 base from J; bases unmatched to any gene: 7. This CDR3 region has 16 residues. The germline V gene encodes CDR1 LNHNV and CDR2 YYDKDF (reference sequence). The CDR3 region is CATSTFTGESYNEQFF. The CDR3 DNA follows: TGTGCCACCAGCACTTTCACAGGGGAATCCTACAATGAGCAGTTCTTC.

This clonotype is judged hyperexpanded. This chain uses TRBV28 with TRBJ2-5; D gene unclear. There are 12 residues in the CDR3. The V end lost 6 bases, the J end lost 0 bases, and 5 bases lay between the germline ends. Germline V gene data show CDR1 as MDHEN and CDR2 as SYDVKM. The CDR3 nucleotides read TGTGCCAGCAGCCCAGACCAAGAGACCCAGTACTTC. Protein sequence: CASSPDQETQYF.

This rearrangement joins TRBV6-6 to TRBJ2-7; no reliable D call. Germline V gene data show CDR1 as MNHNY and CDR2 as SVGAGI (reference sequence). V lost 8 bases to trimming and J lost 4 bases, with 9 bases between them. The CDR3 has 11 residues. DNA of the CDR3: TGTGCCAGCGGTGGGAAGTACGAGCAGTACTTC. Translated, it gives CASGGKYEQYF.

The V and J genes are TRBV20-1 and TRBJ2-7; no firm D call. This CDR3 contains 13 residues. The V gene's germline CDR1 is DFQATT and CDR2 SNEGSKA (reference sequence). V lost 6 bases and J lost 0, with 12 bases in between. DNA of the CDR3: TGCAGTGCCCATACCGGCCTCTCCTACGAGCAGTACTTC. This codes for CSAHTGLSYEQYF.

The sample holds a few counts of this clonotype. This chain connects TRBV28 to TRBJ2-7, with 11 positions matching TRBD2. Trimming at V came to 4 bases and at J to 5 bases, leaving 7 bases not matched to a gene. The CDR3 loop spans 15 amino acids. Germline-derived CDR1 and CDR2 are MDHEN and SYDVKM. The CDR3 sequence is CASSSYRLAGNEQYF. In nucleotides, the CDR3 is TGTGCCAGCAGTTCCTACCGACTAGCGGGGAACGAGCAGTACTTC. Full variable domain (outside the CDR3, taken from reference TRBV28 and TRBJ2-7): DVKVTQSSRYLVKRTGEKVFLECVQDMDHENMFWYRQDPGLGLRLIYFSYDVKMKEKGDIPEGYSVSREKKERFSLILESASTNQTSMYLCASSSYRLAGNEQYFGPGTRLTVT.

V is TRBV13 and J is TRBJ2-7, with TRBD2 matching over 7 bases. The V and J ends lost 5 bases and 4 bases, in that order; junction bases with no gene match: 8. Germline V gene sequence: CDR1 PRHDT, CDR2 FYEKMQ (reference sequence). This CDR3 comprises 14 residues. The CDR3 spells CASSKREVDYEQYF. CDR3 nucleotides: TGTGCCAGCAGCAAGCGGGAAGTTGATTACGAGCAGTACTTC.

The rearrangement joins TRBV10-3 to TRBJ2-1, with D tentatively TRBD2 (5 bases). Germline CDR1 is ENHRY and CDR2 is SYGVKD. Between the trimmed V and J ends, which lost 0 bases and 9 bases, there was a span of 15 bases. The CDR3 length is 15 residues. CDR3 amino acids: CAISESPSPQSEQFF. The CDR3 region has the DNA TGTGCCATCAGTGAGTCGCCTAGCCCCCAAAGTGAGCAGTTCTTC.

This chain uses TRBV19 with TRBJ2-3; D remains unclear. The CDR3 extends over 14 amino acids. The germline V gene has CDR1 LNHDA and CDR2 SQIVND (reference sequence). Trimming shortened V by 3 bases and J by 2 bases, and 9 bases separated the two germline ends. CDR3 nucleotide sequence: TGTGCCAGTAGTATCACCATATACACAGATACGCAGTATTTT. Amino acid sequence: CASSITIYTDTQYF.